This T cell receptor (beta chain) was profiled in a study of blood T cell repertoires in COVID-19. Study background: Specimens from acute and convalescent COVID-19 originated in the United States, Italy and Spain. T cells, B-cell-depleted T cells, or PBMCs supplied cDNA or gDNA.

Methods used by the authors: Estimated nucleated cell counts came from reference gene primer amplification. The data were produced by immunoSEQ multiplex PCR, yet TCRdb's version contains in-frame clones alone and is incomplete. V and J calls and clone size follow that table, whereas D and trimming were derived from the DNA. The sample lists around 99,000 clones, over 70% occurring once. CDR3 size: 19 residues. Germline assignment: CDR1 MNHEY and CDR2 SVGEGT. The J segment lost 1 base and the V segment lost 0 bases, leaving 7 bases of the junction unmatched. The gene calls are TRBV6-2 or TRBV6-3 and TRBJ2-2, with 11 bases aligning to TRBD2. The TCR was taken from a man aged 50 to 59 who had recovered from COVID-19. Specimen: peripheral blood. The CDR3 region has the DNA TGTGCCAGCAGTTACTCGTATCTAGCGGGAGGCGGGAACACCGGGGAGCTGTTTTTT. It is translated as CASSYSYLAGGGNTGELFF.